One sample yielded the 8 T cell receptor beta chains listed below, sequenced in a study of cytomegalovirus exposure and HLA in healthy donors. PCR amplification relied on 60 Vbeta primers (plus 13 Jbeta primers). The method was immunoSEQ multiplex PCR; TCRdb's version includes in-frame clones alone and lacks a portion of them. The profile shows 95,000 to 110,000 clones, around two thirds of them singletons. Specimen: PBMCs. All receptors come from a woman aged 40 to 55 in good health and CMV-seropositive.

The J gene is TRBJ2-7, the V gene TRBV5-1; 8 bases align to TRBD2. Losses at the gene ends were 4 bases for V and 0 bases for J; bases not matched to a gene: 3. The CDR3 is made up of 14 amino acids. CDR1 and CDR2 (germline): SGHRS, YFSETQ. The CDR3 loop is CASSPGTSSYEQYF. CDR3 sequence (DNA): TGCGCCAGCAGCCCCGGGACTAGCTCCTACGAGCAGTACTTC. Based on the CDR3 plus reference TRBV5-1 and TRBJ2-7, the full variable domain is KAGVTQTPRYLIKTRGQQVTLSCSPISGHRSVSWYQQTPGQGLQFLFEYFSETQRNKGNFPGRFSGRQFSNSRSEMNVSTLELGDSALYLCASSPGTSSYEQYFGPGTRLTVT.

V is TRBV7-9 and J is TRBJ1-5, with no clear D. Germline CDR1 is SEHNR and CDR2 is FQNEAQ (reference sequence). Trimming removed 4 bases from V and 4 bases from J, with 14 bases in between. The CDR3 consists of 15 residues. The CDR3 sequence: CASSSAGGSNQPQHF. In DNA, the CDR3 is TGTGCCAGCAGCTCCGCAGGAGGGTCGAATCAGCCCCAGCATTTT.

CDR3 nucleotides: TGCGCCAGCAGCTTGGCCGGGTCCAATGAGCAGTTCTTC. Translating it yields CASSLAGSNEQFF. The chain joins TRBV5-1 to TRBJ2-1; D remains unclear. V was cut by 0 bases and J by 6 bases, with 7 bases left in between. Germline V gene lookup returns CDR1 SGHRS and CDR2 YFSETQ. This CDR3 is built from 13 residues.

On this clone: One end of the junction does not line up with germline, which may come from a read error. The CDR3 nucleotides are TGTGCCTGGAGTGTACTTGGAGTTCTTACCTTC. Translation gives CAWSVLGVLTF. This rearrangement joins TRBV30 to TRBJ2-7, with no clear D. Germline CDR1 reads GTSNPN; CDR2 reads SVGIG (reference sequence). CDR3 length: 11 amino acids.

DNA for the CDR3: TGCGCCAGCAGCTTGGCCAGGGTCGCGCAAGAGACCCAGTACTTC. Translating gives CASSLARVAQETQYF. The genes are TRBV5-1 and TRBJ2-5; weak D call: TRBD1 (5 bases). The CDR3 is made up of 15 amino acids. V gave up 0 bases and J gave up 2 bases, with 11 bases separating them. The germline V gene encodes CDR1 SGHRS and CDR2 YFSETQ.

This chain connects TRBV13 to TRBJ2-1; TRBD1 matches 7 bases. There are 13 residues in the CDR3. Germline V gene lookup returns CDR1 PRHDT and CDR2 FYEKMQ (reference sequence). The junction had 4 bases not matched to a gene; V was cut back by 4 bases and J by 7 bases. The CDR3 nucleotides are TGTGCCAGCAGCTCCCAACAGGGGAATGAGCAGTTCTTC. It yields the protein CASSSQQGNEQFF.

The rearrangement links TRBV5-7 to TRBJ1-2; TRBD1 matches 7 bases. TRBV5-7 is classed as an ORF, of uncertain function. The CDR3 consists of 12 residues. The J segment lost 7 bases and the V segment lost 3 bases, leaving 3 bases of the junction unmatched. The CDR3 DNA reads TGTGCCAGCAGCTGGGGGGACAGTGGCTACACCTTC. Amino acid sequence: CASSWGDSGYTF.

This chain joins TRBV6-6 and TRBJ1-4, with a possible D match to TRBD1 (6 bases). The germline V and J ends were trimmed by 6 bases and 5 bases, with 13 bases remaining between them. Germline assignment: CDR1 MNHNY and CDR2 SVGAGI (reference sequence). The CDR3 sequence is 14 residues long. CDR3 coding DNA: TGTGCCAGCAGGCGGACAGCGGAGAATGAAAAACTGTTTTTT. This encodes CASRRTAENEKLFF.